Sequencing of this TCR beta chain was carried out in a study of tumor and adjacent non-tumor tissue in lung cancer. Trimming stripped 6 bases from V and 3 bases from J, with 12 bases between. This CDR3 is built from 14 residues. This clonotype was seen ten or more times. The antigen is unknown. The study's findings and limits: Tumor repertoires had a smaller top 100 clone share than normal lung. Higher tumor TCR diversity was associated with shorter survival.

The library came from three nested PCR rounds adapted from ARM-PCR protocols. TCRdb reprocessed the multiplex PCR reads via MiXCR and lists one record per CDR3 protein. The data show around 80,000 distinct CDR3 sequences, roughly 80% seen once. No cell sorting was done before RNA was extracted from the tissue. The normal lung tissue was taken more than 3 cm from the tumor edge. V usage is TRBV12-3 or TRBV12-4 and J usage is TRBJ1-5, with TRBD1 as a possible D gene (5 bases). The receptor was derived from a man aged 60 to 69 with non-small cell lung cancer. Sample: distant non-tumor lung tissue. CDR3 nucleotide sequence: TGTGCCAGCAGCGCCGGGACGTACAATCAGCCCCAGCATTTT. This translates into CASSAGTYNQPQHF.